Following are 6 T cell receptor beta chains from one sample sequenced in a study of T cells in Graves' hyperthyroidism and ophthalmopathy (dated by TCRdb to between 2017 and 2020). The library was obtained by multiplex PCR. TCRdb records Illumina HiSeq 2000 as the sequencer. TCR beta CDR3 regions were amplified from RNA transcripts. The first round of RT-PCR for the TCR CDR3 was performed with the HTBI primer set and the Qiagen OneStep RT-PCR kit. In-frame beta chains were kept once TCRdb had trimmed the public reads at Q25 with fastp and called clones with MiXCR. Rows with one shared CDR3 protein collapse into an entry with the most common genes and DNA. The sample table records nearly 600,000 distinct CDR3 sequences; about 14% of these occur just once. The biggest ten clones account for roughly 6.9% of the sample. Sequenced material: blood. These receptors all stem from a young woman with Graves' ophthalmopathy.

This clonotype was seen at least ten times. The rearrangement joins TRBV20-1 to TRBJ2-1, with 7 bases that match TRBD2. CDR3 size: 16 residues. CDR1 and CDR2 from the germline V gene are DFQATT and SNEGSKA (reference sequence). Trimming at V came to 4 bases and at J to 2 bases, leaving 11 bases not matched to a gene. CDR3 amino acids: CSATYRTSVAYNEQFF. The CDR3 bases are TGCAGTGCTACCTATCGAACTAGCGTAGCCTACAATGAGCAGTTCTTC.

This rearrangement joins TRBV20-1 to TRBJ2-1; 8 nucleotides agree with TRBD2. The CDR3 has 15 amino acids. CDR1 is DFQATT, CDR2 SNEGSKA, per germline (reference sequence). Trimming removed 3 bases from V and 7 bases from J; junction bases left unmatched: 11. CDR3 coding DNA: TGCAGTGCTAGGGACGTAGCGGGGACGGGGAATGAGCAGTTCTTC. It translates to CSARDVAGTGNEQFF.

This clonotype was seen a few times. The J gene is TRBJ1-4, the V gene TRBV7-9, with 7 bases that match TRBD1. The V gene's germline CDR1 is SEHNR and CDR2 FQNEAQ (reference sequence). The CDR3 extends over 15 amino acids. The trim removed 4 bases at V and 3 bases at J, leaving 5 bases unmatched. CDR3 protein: CASSSRTGPNEKLFF. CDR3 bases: TGTGCCAGCAGCTCCCGGACAGGTCCTAATGAAAAACTGTTTTTT. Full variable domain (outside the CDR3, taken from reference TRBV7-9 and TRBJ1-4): DTGVSQNPRHKITKRGQNVTFRCDPISEHNRLYWYRQTLGQGPEFLTYFQNEAQLEKSRLLSDRFSAERPKGSFSTLEIQRTEQGDSAMYLCASSSRTGPNEKLFFGSGTQLSVL.

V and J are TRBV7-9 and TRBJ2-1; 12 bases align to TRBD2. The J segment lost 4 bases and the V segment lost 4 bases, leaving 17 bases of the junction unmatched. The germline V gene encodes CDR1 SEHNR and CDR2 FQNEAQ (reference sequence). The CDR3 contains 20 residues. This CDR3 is CASSYGGLRLAGVGYNEQFF. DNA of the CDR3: TGTGCCAGCAGCTACGGGGGTTTGAGACTAGCGGGAGTAGGTTACAATGAGCAGTTCTTC.

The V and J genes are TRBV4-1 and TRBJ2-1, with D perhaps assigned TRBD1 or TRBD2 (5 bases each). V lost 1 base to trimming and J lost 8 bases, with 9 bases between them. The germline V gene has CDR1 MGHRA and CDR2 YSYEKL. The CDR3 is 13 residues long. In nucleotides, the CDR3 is TGCGCCAGCAGCCAAGTGTGGGGGTATGAGCAGTTCTTC. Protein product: CASSQVWGYEQFF.

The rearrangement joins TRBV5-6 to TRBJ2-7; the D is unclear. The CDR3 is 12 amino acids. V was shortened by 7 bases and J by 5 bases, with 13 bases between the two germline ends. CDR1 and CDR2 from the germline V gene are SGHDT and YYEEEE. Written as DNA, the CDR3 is TGTGCCAGCCGCATAGCCGCCCACGAGCAGTACTTC. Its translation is CASRIAAHEQYF.